These T cell receptor beta chains were read from a single sample in a study of regulatory T cells in long-lasting Graves disease. Each CDR3 protein is one row after TCRdb ran MiXCR on the multiplex PCR reads. The profile covers a few hundred thousand distinct CDR3 sequences, with around 15% appearing a single time and about a sixth taken by the ten largest. The data were also submitted as part of a second study, on T cells in Graves' hyperthyroidism and ophthalmopathy.

Here the sequenced sample was peripheral blood mononuclear cells (PBMCs), taken at new diagnosis, from a patient treated with antithyroid drugs. The receptors stem from a woman in her 50s with Graves disease. Each CDR3 is given with its conserved first and last residue. A D gene is named only where the DNA matches it firmly. Where a row states a size, it is once, few, many or the class of an expanded clone; other rows omit it.

d_call: .
v_call: TRBV2
j_call: TRBJ1-5
clone_size: many
cdr3_nt: TGTGCCAGCAGTTTAGATGCGGGCAATCAGCCCCAGCATTTT
cdr3_aa: CASSLDAGNQPQHF

d_call: TRBD1
v_call: TRBV20-1
j_call: TRBJ2-7
clone_size: .
cdr3_nt: TGCAGTGCTAGGCCTAAGCTGACAGGGAAAGGGATAAATCCCTACGAGCAGTACTTC
cdr3_aa: CSARPKLTGKGINPYEQYF

d_call: .
v_call: TRBV10-3
j_call: TRBJ1-5
clone_size: many
cdr3_nt: TGTGCCACCCGACAGCCGTATAGCAATCAGCCCCAGCATTTT
cdr3_aa: CATRQPYSNQPQHF

d_call: .
v_call: TRBV5-1
j_call: TRBJ2-5
clone_size: many
cdr3_nt: TGCGCCAGCAGCTCCCCCGCGGGGAGGGAGACCCAGTACTTC
cdr3_aa: CASSSPAGRETQYF

d_call: TRBD2
v_call: TRBV28
j_call: TRBJ2-5
clone_size: many
cdr3_nt: TGTGCCAGCAGCGCTGGGTCAGCGGGAGGGCTCCAAGAGACCCAGTACTTC
cdr3_aa: CASSAGSAGGLQETQYF

d_call: .
v_call: TRBV6-2/TRBV6-3
j_call: TRBJ1-4
clone_size: .
cdr3_nt: TGTGCCAGCAGTTACTCGGGCACAGGGTTGTGGGAAAAACTGTTTTTT
cdr3_aa: CASSYSGTGLWEKLFF

d_call: TRBD2
v_call: TRBV6-5
j_call: TRBJ2-1
clone_size: many
cdr3_nt: TGTGCCAGCAGTTACTCAGCGGGACGTAATGAGCAGTTCTTC
cdr3_aa: CASSYSAGRNEQFF

d_call: TRBD2
v_call: TRBV9
j_call: TRBJ2-1
clone_size: few
cdr3_nt: TGTGCCAGCAGCTCACCGCTTAGCGGGAGTTATGAGCAGTTCTTC
cdr3_aa: CASSSPLSGSYEQFF

d_call: .
v_call: TRBV20-1
j_call: TRBJ2-5
clone_size: few
cdr3_nt: TGCAGTGCTAGAGATCTCGGAGGTGCGAGCCGAGAGACCCAGTACTTC
cdr3_aa: CSARDLGGASRETQYF

d_call: TRBD2
v_call: TRBV6-1
j_call: TRBJ2-7
clone_size: .
cdr3_nt: TGTGCCAGCAGTCGACTCCTCGGACTAGCGGGAGTCGTTTACGAGCAGTACTTC
cdr3_aa: CASSRLLGLAGVVYEQYF

d_call: .
v_call: TRBV10-1
j_call: TRBJ1-4
clone_size: few
cdr3_nt: TGCGCCAGCAGCCAGGAAAAACTGTTTTTT
cdr3_aa: CASSQEKLFF

d_call: TRBD1
v_call: TRBV9
j_call: TRBJ2-7
clone_size: many
cdr3_nt: TGTGCCAGCAGCGCGCAGGGGGCTTGGTCCTACGAGCAGTACTTC
cdr3_aa: CASSAQGAWSYEQYF

d_call: TRBD2
v_call: TRBV28
j_call: TRBJ2-5
clone_size: many
cdr3_nt: TGTGCCAGCAGCGGGGAGGGACGGGAGACCCAGTACTTC
cdr3_aa: CASSGEGRETQYF

d_call: .
v_call: TRBV7-2
j_call: TRBJ2-1
clone_size: many
cdr3_nt: TGTGCCAGCAGCCACGCTAGGCACGCAGGTAATGAGCAGTTCTTC
cdr3_aa: CASSHARHAGNEQFF

d_call: .
v_call: TRBV3-1
j_call: TRBJ2-7
clone_size: .
cdr3_nt: TGTGCCAGCAGCCAAGCCGCCGAACCCGGGATCTACGAGCAGTACTTC
cdr3_aa: CASSQAAEPGIYEQYF

d_call: TRBD1
v_call: TRBV20-1
j_call: TRBJ1-2
clone_size: few
cdr3_nt: TGCAGTAGCAATCCGGGACAGTCCTATGGCTACACCTTC
cdr3_aa: CSSNPGQSYGYTF

d_call: .
v_call: TRBV27
j_call: TRBJ2-6
clone_size: few
cdr3_nt: TGTGCCAGCAGTTTTGCCCGGGCCAACGTCCTGACTTTC
cdr3_aa: CASSFARANVLTF

d_call: TRBD1
v_call: TRBV12-3/TRBV12-4
j_call: TRBJ1-1
clone_size: many
cdr3_nt: TGTGCCAGCAGTACTGGGACAGGGGGACGAGCTTTCTTT
cdr3_aa: CASSTGTGGRAFF

d_call: TRBD2
v_call: TRBV10-3
j_call: TRBJ2-1
clone_size: many
cdr3_nt: TGTGCCATCAGTGGGACTAGCGGGATCTACAATGAGCAGTTCTTC
cdr3_aa: CAISGTSGIYNEQFF

d_call: TRBD2
v_call: TRBV13
j_call: TRBJ2-1
clone_size: few
cdr3_nt: TGTGCCAGCAGCTTGACTAGCGCCAGCTCCTACAATGAGCAGTTCTTC
cdr3_aa: CASSLTSASSYNEQFF

d_call: TRBD1
v_call: TRBV11-2
j_call: TRBJ2-1
clone_size: many
cdr3_nt: TGTGCCAGCAGCTCCCTTAAACAGGGGGCGGGTGAGCAGTTCTTC
cdr3_aa: CASSSLKQGAGEQFF

d_call: TRBD1
v_call: TRBV20-1
j_call: TRBJ1-2
clone_size: few
cdr3_nt: TGCAGTGCCTGGGACAGGGGCATATTCTATGGCTACACCTTC
cdr3_aa: CSAWDRGIFYGYTF

d_call: .
v_call: TRBV6-2/TRBV6-3
j_call: TRBJ2-1
clone_size: .
cdr3_nt: TGTGCCAGCAGTAGTGGGGGAAGGGTCAATGAGCAGTTCTTC
cdr3_aa: CASSSGGRVNEQFF

d_call: TRBD2
v_call: TRBV27
j_call: TRBJ2-1
clone_size: few
cdr3_nt: TGTGCCAGCACCCCGCTGAACCCGGGAGGCCGGGCATACAATGAGCAGTTCTTC
cdr3_aa: CASTPLNPGGRAYNEQFF

d_call: TRBD2
v_call: TRBV20-1
j_call: TRBJ2-2
clone_size: many
cdr3_nt: TGCAGTGCTAGAGATGGGCGGGAGACCAACACCGGGGAGCTGTTTTTT
cdr3_aa: CSARDGRETNTGELFF

d_call: TRBD1
v_call: TRBV11-2
j_call: TRBJ1-1
clone_size: .
cdr3_nt: TGTGCCAGCAGCTTCCAGGGGGGGGCTGAAGCTTTCTTT
cdr3_aa: CASSFQGGAEAFF

d_call: TRBD1
v_call: TRBV7-3
j_call: TRBJ2-1
clone_size: .
cdr3_nt: TGTGCCAGCAGCGCCGGGACAGGTTTTTACAATGAGCAGTTCTTC
cdr3_aa: CASSAGTGFYNEQFF

d_call: .
v_call: TRBV4-2
j_call: TRBJ1-2
clone_size: .
cdr3_nt: TGTGCCAGCAGCCAGGAGCTTGGGGGGGGGAGCTATGGCTACACCTTC
cdr3_aa: CASSQELGGGSYGYTF

d_call: .
v_call: TRBV9
j_call: TRBJ2-1
clone_size: .
cdr3_nt: TGTGCCAGCAGCGTAACCACAGGGTACAATGAGCAGTTCTTC
cdr3_aa: CASSVTTGYNEQFF

d_call: .
v_call: TRBV29-1
j_call: TRBJ2-7
clone_size: .
cdr3_nt: TGCAGCGTTCAGTTAGCGGAGTCCTACGAGCTGTACTTC
cdr3_aa: CSVQLAESYELYF

d_call: .
v_call: TRBV25-1
j_call: TRBJ2-3
clone_size: many
cdr3_nt: TGTGCCAGCAGTAGCTCTAGCGTAAGCACAGATACGCAGTATTTT
cdr3_aa: CASSSSSVSTDTQYF

d_call: TRBD2
v_call: TRBV4-1
j_call: TRBJ2-7
clone_size: many
cdr3_nt: TGCGCCAGCAGCCCGGAGACTAGCCAATCCTACGAGCAGTACTTC
cdr3_aa: CASSPETSQSYEQYF

d_call: .
v_call: TRBV28
j_call: TRBJ1-1
clone_size: many
cdr3_nt: TGTGCCAGCAGCTACCTCGGAAAAGAAGCTTTCTTT
cdr3_aa: CASSYLGKEAFF

d_call: .
v_call: TRBV30
j_call: TRBJ1-1
clone_size: few
cdr3_nt: TGTGCCTGGACTCGGGGGGGGAACACTGAAGCTTTCTTT
cdr3_aa: CAWTRGGNTEAFF

d_call: TRBD2
v_call: TRBV30
j_call: TRBJ2-7
clone_size: .
cdr3_nt: TGTGCCTATTACAGTAGCGGGGCGTCCTACGAGCAGTACTTC
cdr3_aa: CAYYSSGASYEQYF

d_call: .
v_call: TRBV28
j_call: TRBJ2-7
clone_size: many
cdr3_nt: TGTGCCAGCAGTGCGGGACAGCCGGTCTACGAGCAGTACTTC
cdr3_aa: CASSAGQPVYEQYF

d_call: TRBD2
v_call: TRBV2
j_call: TRBJ2-7
clone_size: many
cdr3_nt: TGTGCCAGTAGCAGGCGGGGGACTTCCGGCGAAAAGCAGTACTTC
cdr3_aa: CASSRRGTSGEKQYF

d_call: TRBD1
v_call: TRBV28
j_call: TRBJ2-2
clone_size: many
cdr3_nt: TGTGCCAGCAGTTTAGGACAGGGGGCGGCCGGGGAGCTGTTTTTT
cdr3_aa: CASSLGQGAAGELFF

d_call: TRBD1
v_call: TRBV18
j_call: TRBJ2-5
clone_size: few
cdr3_nt: TGTGCCAGCTCACCGGGAGGACAGGGCCTAGGAGAGACCCAGTACTTC
cdr3_aa: CASSPGGQGLGETQYF

d_call: .
v_call: TRBV29-1
j_call: TRBJ2-7
clone_size: many
cdr3_nt: TGCAGCGTTGAAGCCCGGGGCAGGGCCCTTCCCTACGAGCAGTACTTC
cdr3_aa: CSVEARGRALPYEQYF